What follows are 3 T cell receptor beta chains derived from one specimen sequenced in a study of response to subunit inactivated influenza vaccine. Each CDR3 protein is one row after TCRdb ran MiXCR on the RT-PCR reads. The sample has fewer than 650,000 distinct CDR3 sequences; 10% to 15% are singletons. Sequenced material: PBMCs from blood, taken 45 days after vaccination. The receptors originated from a man in his forties or fifties who received an inactivated influenza vaccine.

In this sample, this clonotype turned up a few times. The rearrangement uses TRBV24-1 and TRBJ2-1, with 8 bases identical to TRBD1. The V gene end was trimmed by 7 bases and the J gene end by 0 bases; junction bases not matched to a gene: 7. This CDR3 is 16 amino acids long. The V gene's germline CDR1 is KGHDR and CDR2 SFDVKD. As DNA, the CDR3 is TGTGCCACCAGCCCACGGACAGGGAGCTCCTACAATGAGCAGTTCTTC. This codes for CATSPRTGSSYNEQFF.

This clonotype was observed a few times. The chain is built from TRBV7-6 and TRBJ2-3; TRBD2 aligns across 12 bases. CDR3 size: 16 residues. V shed 7 bases, J shed 8 bases, and the junction held 13 bases outside the gene matches. The germline V gene encodes CDR1 SGHVS and CDR2 FNYEAQ. The CDR3 DNA is TGTGCCAGCACCAACAGACTAGCGGGAGCCGTCGGTACGCAGTATTTT. Translating it yields CASTNRLAGAVGTQYF. Supplemented by reference TRBV7-6 and TRBJ2-3, the full variable domain reads GAGVSQSPRYKVTKRGQDVALRCDPISGHVSLYWYRQALGQGPEFLTYFNYEAQQDKSGLPNDRFSAERPEGSISTLTIQRTEQRDSAMYRCASTNRLAGAVGTQYFGPGTRLTVL.

In this sample, this clonotype turned up a few times. V gene TRBV7-9 combines with J gene TRBJ2-7, with D hard to call. Germline CDR1 and CDR2: SEHNR and FQNEAQ (reference sequence). The CDR3 spans 15 residues. Trimming removed 6 bases from V and 5 bases from J, with 20 bases in between. Written as DNA, the CDR3 is TGTGCCAGCAGTCCCCCGGGTACCCCTCGACACGAGCAGTACTTC. This gives the protein CASSPPGTPRHEQYF.